This entry lists 32 T cell receptor beta chains sequenced from one sample in a study of control samples from healthy donors and cancer patients. Data came from immunoSEQ multiplex PCR; TCRdb stores just in-frame clones and leaves some out. Here the sample spans around 120,000 clones, 88% being singletons. Sequences were obtained from blood. The receptors were sampled from a woman aged 70 to 79 in good health.

This clone was found a few times. This sequence joins TRBV7-9 and TRBJ1-5, with TRBD1 as a possible D gene (5 bases). The V and J ends lost 5 bases and 2 bases respectively, with 13 bases between them. CDR3 length: 15 amino acids. The V gene's germline CDR1 is SEHNR and CDR2 FQNEAQ (reference sequence). Written as DNA, the CDR3 is TGTGCCAGCAGCGCCCAGGGATCGGGCAATCAGCCCCAGCATTTT. This encodes CASSAQGSGNQPQHF.

V and J are TRBV20-1 and TRBJ1-4; D unresolved. The CDR3 length is 11 residues. Deletions cut 6 bases from V and 4 bases from J, with 6 bases between. CDR1 and CDR2 from the germline V gene are DFQATT and SNEGSKA (reference sequence). CDR3 sequence (DNA): TGCAGTGCCCACGTTAATGAAAAACTGTTTTTT. The encoded protein is CSAHVNEKLFF.

This sequence joins TRBV10-1 and TRBJ2-7; D is unresolved. The V gene's germline CDR1 is WNHNN and CDR2 SYGVQD (reference sequence). The V and J ends lost 0 bases and 7 bases respectively, with 10 bases between them. CDR3 length: 13 amino acids. Here the CDR3 DNA reads TGCGCCAGCAGTGAGTCTCGGGCAAGGGAGCAGTACTTC. As protein: CASSESRAREQYF.

The chain recombines TRBV5-1 with TRBJ1-2; TRBD1 is a possible D gene (5 bases). The CDR3 is 13 residues long. Germline CDR1 and CDR2: SGHRS and YFSETQ. The V end was cut by 4 bases, the J end by 8 bases, with 15 bases between. CDR3 protein: CASSRDPNGGYTF. For the CDR3, the DNA is TGCGCCAGCAGCCGGGACCCTAACGGGGGCTACACCTTC.

This clone was seen a single time. CDR3 sequence: CASSMVGIDQPQHF. In nucleotides, the CDR3 is TGTGCCAGTAGTATGGTGGGCATCGATCAGCCCCAGCATTTT. V and J are TRBV19 and TRBJ1-5; D is unclear. Trimming pared 3 bases from V and 5 bases from J, leaving 11 bases between. The CDR3 has 14 amino acids. CDR1 and CDR2 from the germline V gene are LNHDA and SQIVND (reference sequence).

This chain uses TRBV7-9 with TRBJ1-1; TRBD1 aligns across 9 bases. The CDR3 consists of 17 residues. CDR1 is SEHNR and CDR2 is FQNEAQ in the germline V gene (reference sequence). J was trimmed by 0 bases and V by 3 bases; bases with no gene match: 8. CDR3 protein: CASSFLPGQGMNTEAFF. The CDR3 coding sequence is TGTGCCAGCAGCTTCTTACCGGGACAGGGAATGAACACTGAAGCTTTCTTT.

This clone has a handful of counts. In nucleotides, the CDR3 is TGTGCCAGCACTCGTGACGGGACAGGGGGCGTTAGGTCCTACGAGCAGTACTTC. It encodes CASTRDGTGGVRSYEQYF. The chain couples TRBV6-6 to TRBJ2-7; 12 nucleotides align to TRBD1. V shed 7 bases and J 1 base; nucleotides not matched to a gene: 14. In germline, CDR1 is MNHNY, CDR2 SVGAGI (reference sequence). CDR3 length: 18 amino acids.

The chain uses TRBV10-3 and TRBJ1-3; D unresolved. In germline, CDR1 is ENHRY, CDR2 SYGVKD. V was trimmed by 6 bases and J by 0 bases, leaving 0 bases between them. This CDR3 has 11 amino acids. CDR3 protein: CAISSGNTIYF. In nucleotides, the CDR3 is TGTGCCATCAGCTCTGGAAACACCATATATTTT.

V is TRBV27 and J is TRBJ2-5; D gene unclear. In germline, CDR1 is MNHEY, CDR2 SMNVEV (reference sequence). The ends were cut back, 3 bases at V and 5 bases at J, with 10 bases in the middle. The CDR3 is 13 residues long. CDR3 in amino acids: CASSLGEGETQYF. CDR3 DNA: TGTGCCAGCAGTTTGGGCGAAGGGGAGACCCAGTACTTC.

This clone was counted a single time. CDR3 sequence reads: CASSEAGWEQYF. The DNA for the CDR3 is TGTGCCAGCAGTGAAGCGGGGTGGGAGCAGTACTTC. The V gene is TRBV6-1, the J gene TRBJ2-7; D is unresolved. CDR1 and CDR2 from the germline V gene are MNHNS and SASEGT. The CDR3 runs 12 residues. V dropped 0 bases and J dropped 7 bases, with 7 bases sitting between them.

This clone was seen a single time. This chain connects TRBV6-5 to TRBJ2-7, with D possibly TRBD2 on 5 matching bases. The CDR3 contains 14 residues. Germline V gives CDR1 MNHEY, CDR2 SVGAGI. Trimming took off 3 bases at V and 6 bases at J, with 15 bases between the two ends. The CDR3 DNA sequence: TGTGCCAGCAGTTATCGGGAAGGGATCGGCGAGCAGTACTTC. Its translation is CASSYREGIGEQYF.

The chain carries TRBV6-5 and TRBJ2-6; 8 bases are a match to TRBD1. The trim removed 6 bases at V and 4 bases at J, leaving 5 bases unmatched. CDR1 is MNHEY and CDR2 is SVGAGI in the germline V gene. CDR3 length: 15 amino acids. The chain's CDR3 is CASSVDRGGANVLTF. In nucleotides, the CDR3 is TGTGCCAGCAGCGTAGACAGGGGCGGGGCCAACGTCCTGACTTTC.

The CDR3 protein is CASSDMGQGIYEQYF. CDR3 nucleotides: TGTGCCAGCAGTGACATGGGACAGGGGATCTACGAGCAGTACTTC. V gene TRBV6-1 combines with J gene TRBJ2-7, with 10 nucleotides matching TRBD1. The J segment lost 3 bases and the V segment lost 3 bases, leaving 5 bases of the junction unmatched. Germline CDR1 and CDR2: MNHNS and SASEGT. The CDR3 runs 15 residues.

The chain combines TRBV29-1 with TRBJ1-2; D gene uncertain. The CDR3 runs to 12 residues. Germline-derived CDR1 and CDR2 are SQVTM and ANQGSEA. Trimming stripped 6 bases from V and 3 bases from J, with 11 bases between. The chain's CDR3 is CSVPAYDYGYTF. The CDR3 DNA follows: TGCAGCGTCCCAGCCTATGACTATGGCTACACCTTC. Full variable domain (outside the CDR3, taken from reference TRBV29-1 and TRBJ1-2): SAVISQKPSRDICQRGTSLTIQCQVDSQVTMMFWYRQQPGQSLTLIATANQGSEATYESGFVIDKFPISRPNLTFSTLTVSNMSPEDSSIYLCSVPAYDYGYTFGSGTRLTVV.

This sequence joins TRBV7-2 and TRBJ1-4, with D possibly TRBD1 on 5 matching bases. V was trimmed by 5 bases and J by 5 bases, leaving 18 bases between them. The CDR3 runs 16 residues. Per the germline V gene, CDR1 is SGHTA and CDR2 is FQGNSA. CDR3 nucleotides: TGTGCCAGCAGCCCGGGGGTAGGGGTGGCAAATGAAAAACTGTTTTTT. This sequence encodes CASSPGVGVANEKLFF.

This chain joins TRBV19 and TRBJ2-7; D ambiguous. Deletions cut 1 base from V and 0 bases from J, with 7 bases between. This CDR3 contains 14 residues. CDR1 is LNHDA and CDR2 is SQIVND in the germline V gene (reference sequence). The CDR3 reads CASSIVGISYEQYF. DNA for the CDR3: TGTGCCAGTAGTATAGTTGGCATCTCCTACGAGCAGTACTTC.

The rearrangement joins TRBV9 to TRBJ1-2; D is perhaps TRBD1 (5 bases). The CDR3 length is 15 residues. Trimming cost V 4 bases and J 5 bases, with 18 bases left between them. Germline CDR1 and CDR2: SGDLS and YYNGEE. The CDR3 loop reads CASSPGGGTLYGYTF. DNA of the CDR3: TGTGCCAGCAGCCCGGGGGGAGGGACCCTATATGGCTACACCTTC.

The J gene is TRBJ1-1, the V gene TRBV9; D perhaps matches TRBD1 (6 bases). The CDR3 covers 13 residues. The V gene lost 4 bases and the J gene lost 7 bases, with 14 bases spanning the gap. Germline lookup yields CDR1 SGDLS and CDR2 YYNGEE. The CDR3 DNA sequence: TGTGCCAGCAGCTCCCGACAGGAGGGTGAAGCTTTCTTT. Its translation: CASSSRQEGEAFF.

This clone was counted between two and nine times. V is TRBV9 and J is TRBJ2-2, with TRBD2 identical over 9 bases. The CDR3 has 15 residues. Germline loops: CDR1 SGDLS, CDR2 YYNGEE. Trimming cost V 4 bases and J 7 bases; bases outside gene matches: 8. The CDR3 nucleotides read TGTGCCAGCAGCCCGCGACTAGCGGCTATCGGGGAGCTGTTTTTT. Translating gives CASSPRLAAIGELFF.

The chain links TRBV7-9 to TRBJ1-2; the D is unclear. Trimming removed 1 base from V and 5 bases from J, with 14 bases in between. CDR1 and CDR2 (germline): SEHNR, FQNEAQ (reference sequence). The CDR3 extends over 15 amino acids. The CDR3 DNA follows: TGTGCCAGCAGCTTAGACACGTCAACCGTTTATGGCTACACCTTC. Protein: CASSLDTSTVYGYTF.

Only one count was recorded for this clone. The CDR3 loop reads CASSSQGDTGELFF. CDR3 sequence (DNA): TGCGCCAGCAGTTCTCAGGGGGACACCGGGGAGCTGTTTTTT. The chain links TRBV5-1 to TRBJ2-2, with TRBD1 matching over 7 bases. Losses at the gene ends were 5 bases for V and 3 bases for J; bases not matched to a gene: 4. Germline values: CDR1 SGHRS, CDR2 YFSETQ. This CDR3 spans 14 amino acids.

The chain combines TRBV5-1 with TRBJ1-1, with 9 bases identical to TRBD1. The CDR3 has 15 amino acids. CDR1 SGHRS and CDR2 YFSETQ come from the germline V gene. With 3 bases clipped from V and 3 bases from J, the junction kept 6 bases outside the gene matches. The chain's CDR3 is CASSSDGQGYTEAFF. CDR3 DNA sequence: TGCGCCAGCAGCTCGGACGGACAGGGGTACACTGAAGCTTTCTTT.

Turning to this clone: One end of the junction does not line up with germline, which may come from a read error. The chain uses TRBV6-5 and TRBJ1-1, with D perhaps TRBD1 (6 bases). Looked up from germline, CDR1 is MNHEY and CDR2 is SVGAGI. The CDR3 runs to 15 residues. CDR3 DNA sequence: TGTGCCAGCAGTGACTCAACAGGGTTGGGGACTGAAGCTTTCTTT. This sequence encodes CASSDSTGLGTEAFF.

The V and J genes are TRBV4-1 and TRBJ1-2; 8 nucleotides match TRBD1. Looked up from germline, CDR1 is MGHRA and CDR2 is YSYEKL. The V segment lost 3 bases and the J segment 3 bases; nucleotides outside the gene matches: 9. The CDR3 loop spans 16 amino acids. This CDR3 is CASSQGQAASDYGYTF. The CDR3 coding sequence is TGCGCCAGCAGCCAGGGACAGGCGGCCTCTGACTATGGCTACACCTTC.

This clone is a singleton in its sample. CDR3 nucleotides: TGTGCCAGCTCGACTCAGAGCTCCTACGAGCAGTACTTC. This translates into CASSTQSSYEQYF. This chain connects TRBV18 to TRBJ2-7; no clear D gene. Germline V CDR1 and CDR2: KGHSH, LQKENI. V was shortened by 6 bases and J by 0 bases, with 9 bases between the two germline ends. The length of the CDR3 is 13 residues.

This clone was seen just once. The chain couples TRBV24-1 to TRBJ2-1; 8 positions match TRBD2. Germline assignment: CDR1 KGHDR and CDR2 SFDVKD. J gave up 10 bases and V 5 bases, and 6 bases lay outside the gene matches. The CDR3 is made up of 13 amino acids. CDR3 in DNA: TGTGCCACCAGTGGGGCGGCTAGCGGGGAGCAGTTCTTC. Amino acids: CATSGAASGEQFF.

V and J are TRBV29-1 and TRBJ2-7, with TRBD1 as a possible D gene (6 bases). The germline CDR1 and CDR2 sequences are SQVTM and ANQGSEA. The V and J ends lost 1 base and 4 bases respectively, with 14 bases between them. This CDR3 region has 14 residues. CDR3 DNA: TGCAGCGTTGAAGGGGCGGCCCAGGGGTACGAGCAGTACTTC. Translation gives CSVEGAAQGYEQYF.

CDR3 amino acids: CASRFDRASNQPQHF. DNA of the CDR3: TGTGCCAGTAGGTTTGACAGGGCGAGCAATCAGCCCCAGCATTTT. The chain carries TRBV19 and TRBJ1-5, with 7 bases matching TRBD1. This CDR3 is 15 amino acids long. Trimming cost V 6 bases and J 1 base; bases outside gene matches: 6. Germline CDR1 reads LNHDA; CDR2 reads SQIVND (reference sequence).

The chain has TRBV29-1 and TRBJ2-6, with TRBD1 matching 10 bases. Germline V lookup: CDR1 SQVTM, CDR2 ANQGSEA. V dropped 6 bases and J dropped 2; count of bases not matched to a gene: 4. This CDR3 is built from 15 residues. The CDR3 loop is CSVAGQGAGANVLTF. The DNA for the CDR3 is TGCAGCGTGGCCGGACAGGGGGCTGGGGCCAACGTCCTGACTTTC. Based on the CDR3 plus reference TRBV29-1 and TRBJ2-6, the full variable domain is SAVISQKPSRDICQRGTSLTIQCQVDSQVTMMFWYRQQPGQSLTLIATANQGSEATYESGFVIDKFPISRPNLTFSTLTVSNMSPEDSSIYLCSVAGQGAGANVLTFGAGSRLTVL.

This chain uses TRBV30 with TRBJ2-7; 8 bases are a match to TRBD1. CDR1 is GTSNPN and CDR2 is SVGIG in the germline V gene (reference sequence). V lost 2 bases to trimming and J lost 5 bases; unmatched junction nucleotides: 17. The CDR3 runs to 17 residues. CDR3 residues: CAWSPIRQGAAAHEQYF. CDR3 nucleotide sequence: TGTGCCTGGAGTCCGATACGCCAGGGGGCCGCAGCCCACGAGCAGTACTTC.

V is TRBV5-5 and J is TRBJ2-1; D remains unclear. This CDR3 spans 15 amino acids. V lost 0 bases to trimming and J lost 0 bases, with 7 bases between them. Germline assignment: CDR1 SGHKS and CDR2 YYEKEE (reference sequence). CDR3 in amino acids: CASSLDLSSYNEQFF. The CDR3 DNA follows: TGTGCCAGCAGCTTGGACCTAAGCTCCTACAATGAGCAGTTCTTC.

J is TRBJ2-2 and V is TRBV24-1; the D gene is possibly TRBD2 (6 bases). Germline V gene lookup returns CDR1 KGHDR and CDR2 SFDVKD. The CDR3 loop spans 12 amino acids. Between the trimmed V and J ends, which lost 10 bases and 3 bases, there was a span of 8 bases. CDR3 region: CATRGDTGELFF. Here the CDR3 DNA reads TGTGCCACTCGCGGGGACACCGGGGAGCTGTTTTTT.